This T cell receptor (beta chain) was identified in a study of shared clonotypes between healthy human individuals. The test was conducted at deep level. Original handling: ImmunoSEQ gave junction-only sequences without quality scores, so filtering differed. Data came from immunoSEQ multiplex PCR; TCRdb stores just in-frame clones and leaves some out. The V and J calls and clone size were taken over from that table, and D and trimming were inferred from the DNA. This table holds around 2.5 million clones, more than 85% found once. The V gene's germline CDR1 is MNHNY and CDR2 SVGAGI (reference sequence). J was trimmed by 5 bases and V by 5 bases; bases with no gene match: 8. This CDR3 spans 14 amino acids.

The source of this sequence is a man between 18 and 29 years old in good health. Some clones in this sample may be carry-over from other donors' samples. This chain uses TRBV6-6 with TRBJ1-2, with TRBD1 matching over 7 bases. Sequencing was carried out using naive CD4+ T cells from PBMCs. The subset: CD45RA+ positively selected. CDR3 DNA: TGTGCCAGCAGTCCTTACAGGGGTAGTTATGGCTACACCTTC. It specifies CASSPYRGSYGYTF.